This TCR beta chain was observed in a study of blood T cell repertoires in COVID-19. The germline V gene encodes CDR1 KGHSH and CDR2 LQKENI. The germline V and J ends were trimmed by 6 bases and 3 bases, with 6 bases remaining between them. This CDR3 is 11 amino acids long. As originally analysed: Reference gene primer amplification in the assay estimated nucleated cell counts. Measured with immunoSEQ multiplex PCR; TCRdb has only the in-frame clones, and not every one. The DNA gave D and trimming, while V, J and clone size come from that table. The table lists just over 150,000 clones, 85% to 90% of them singletons.

Sequencing used PBMCs or T cells enriched from blood (not recorded which). The chain has TRBV18 and TRBJ2-7; maybe TRBD2 (5 bases). The sequence was collected from a woman aged 45-59 years who had recovered from COVID-19. CDR3 DNA sequence: TGTGCCAGCTCTCGGGGCTACGAGCAGTACTTC. This translates into CASSRGYEQYF.